The TCR beta chain under discussion was sequenced for a study of control samples from healthy donors and cancer patients. The length of the CDR3 is 15 residues. CDR1 and CDR2 (germline): KGHSH, LQKENI. V lost 2 bases, J lost 6 bases, and 16 bases lay in between. TCRdb keeps only in-frame clones here, not all; method: immunoSEQ multiplex PCR. The sample comprises about 63,000 clones, roughly 85% of which are singletons, and 4.5% to 7% rests with the top ten. This clonotype was sampled from a man between 35 and 55 years old in good health. The chain combines TRBV18 with TRBJ1-2; the D gene is possibly TRBD1 (5 bases). The source material was blood. Written as DNA, the CDR3 is TGTGCCAGCTCACCAGAACGGATCAGGGCCGATGGCTACACCTTC. This gives the protein CASSPERIRADGYTF.